This T cell receptor (beta chain) was captured in a study of blood T cell repertoires in COVID-19. Study summary: From the United States, Italy and Spain came samples of acute and convalescent COVID-19. The analysed material was cDNA or gDNA that came from T cells, B-cell-depleted T cells, or PBMCs.

Trimming cost V 3 bases and J 12 bases; bases outside gene matches: 3. CDR3 length: 13 residues. CDR1 and CDR2 from the germline V gene are SGDLS and YYNGEE. As originally analysed: For nucleated cells, counts were estimated from reference gene primer amplification. The protocol was immunoSEQ multiplex PCR, while the TCRdb copy is restricted to in-frame clones and leaves out a portion. Clone size and V and J calls were adopted from that table, with D and trimming inferred from the DNA. The table lists fewer than 450,000 clones, 87% of them singletons, with about 6% in the top ten. Sequenced: peripheral blood. The rearrangement joins TRBV9 to TRBJ2-4; 13 bases agree with TRBD2. This TCR was recovered from a woman aged 45 to 65 with COVID-19, enrolled during active disease. CDR3 in DNA: TGTGCCAGCAGCGGGGGACTAGCGGGACGTCAGTACTTC. Translating it yields CASSGGLAGRQYF.